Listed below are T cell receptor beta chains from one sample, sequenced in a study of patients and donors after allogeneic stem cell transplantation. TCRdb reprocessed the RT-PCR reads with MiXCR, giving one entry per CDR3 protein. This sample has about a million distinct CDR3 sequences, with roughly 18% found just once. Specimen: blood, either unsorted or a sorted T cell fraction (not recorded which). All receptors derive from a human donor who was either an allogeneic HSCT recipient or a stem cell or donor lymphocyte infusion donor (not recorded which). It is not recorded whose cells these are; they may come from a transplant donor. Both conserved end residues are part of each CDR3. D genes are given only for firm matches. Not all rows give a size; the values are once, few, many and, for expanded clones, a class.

CDR3 protein: CASTTGFFGEQYF; CDR3 DNA: TGTGCCAGCACGACAGGGTTTTTTGGCGAGCAGTACTTC; clone size: few; D gene: TRBD1; J gene: TRBJ2-7; V gene: TRBV6-2/TRBV6-3
CDR3 protein: CASRKGTSGVGDNEQFF; CDR3 DNA: TGTGCCAGCAGAAAGGGGACTAGCGGAGTGGGGGATAATGAGCAGTTCTTC; clone size: many; D gene: TRBD2; J gene: TRBJ2-1; V gene: TRBV12-3/TRBV12-4
CDR3 protein: CASSRGRKDGYTF; CDR3 DNA: TGTGCCAGCAGCCGGGGCCGAAAGGATGGCTACACCTTC; clone size: NA; D gene: NA; J gene: TRBJ1-2; V gene: TRBV6-2/TRBV6-3
CDR3 protein: CATLGGHGTGELFF; CDR3 DNA: TGTGCCACCCTGGGGGGTCATGGCACCGGGGAGCTGTTTTTT; clone size: few; D gene: NA; J gene: TRBJ2-2; V gene: TRBV2
CDR3 protein: CASSRTDGSGTPLHF; CDR3 DNA: TGTGCCAGCAGCCGGACGGACGGATCGGGGACACCCCTCCACTTT; clone size: NA; D gene: NA; J gene: TRBJ1-6; V gene: TRBV3-1
CDR3 protein: CASSPYRRPSTDTQYF; CDR3 DNA: TGTGCCAGCAGTCCATACAGAAGGCCAAGCACAGATACGCAGTATTTT; clone size: few; D gene: NA; J gene: TRBJ2-3; V gene: TRBV6-1
CDR3 protein: CASSLSFGKNIQYF; CDR3 DNA: TGTGCCAGCAGCTTGAGTTTTGGCAAAAACATTCAGTACTTC; clone size: few; D gene: NA; J gene: TRBJ2-4; V gene: TRBV9
CDR3 protein: CASSIGLASTKNIQYF; CDR3 DNA: TGCGCCAGCAGCATCGGACTAGCGAGTACAAAAAACATTCAGTACTTC; clone size: many; D gene: TRBD2; J gene: TRBJ2-4; V gene: TRBV5-1
CDR3 protein: CASSTGTSADNEQFF; CDR3 DNA: TGTGCCAGCAGCACCGGGACTAGCGCCGACAATGAGCAGTTCTTC; clone size: few; D gene: TRBD2; J gene: TRBJ2-1; V gene: TRBV4-2
CDR3 protein: CASSLEQGQFHEQFF; CDR3 DNA: TGTGCCAGCAGCTTAGAGCAGGGACAGTTCCATGAGCAGTTCTTC; clone size: few; D gene: TRBD1; J gene: TRBJ2-1; V gene: TRBV7-3
CDR3 protein: CSASLGVSSGNTIYF; CDR3 DNA: TGCAGTGCTAGTTTGGGGGTGAGCTCTGGAAACACCATATATTTT; clone size: NA; D gene: NA; J gene: TRBJ1-3; V gene: TRBV20-1
CDR3 protein: CASSSKSVGSVKQYF; CDR3 DNA: TGTGCCAGCAGCTCCAAGTCGGTCGGGAGCGTCAAGCAGTACTTC; clone size: NA; D gene: NA; J gene: TRBJ2-7; V gene: TRBV3-1
CDR3 protein: CASSQEQGSGANVLTF; CDR3 DNA: TGCGCCAGCAGCCAAGAACAGGGCTCTGGGGCCAACGTCCTGACTTTC; clone size: few; D gene: NA; J gene: TRBJ2-6; V gene: TRBV4-3
CDR3 protein: CASSIEPGRNYEQYF; CDR3 DNA: TGTGCCAGTAGTATAGAACCGGGACGGAATTACGAGCAGTACTTC; clone size: NA; D gene: NA; J gene: TRBJ2-7; V gene: TRBV19
CDR3 protein: CASSLKANTEAFF; CDR3 DNA: TGTGCCAGCAGTTTAAAGGCGAACACTGAAGCTTTCTTT; clone size: many; D gene: NA; J gene: TRBJ1-1; V gene: TRBV12-3/TRBV12-4
CDR3 protein: CASSLGGPGDRYNEQFF; CDR3 DNA: TGCGCCAGCAGCTTGGGGGGACCAGGGGATCGCTACAATGAGCAGTTCTTC; clone size: few; D gene: NA; J gene: TRBJ2-1; V gene: TRBV5-1
CDR3 protein: CSARVPSGGVETQYF; CDR3 DNA: TGCAGTGCTAGAGTGCCTAGCGGGGGGGTAGAGACCCAGTACTTC; clone size: NA; D gene: TRBD2; J gene: TRBJ2-5; V gene: TRBV20-1
CDR3 protein: CASRRRTGNTEAFF; CDR3 DNA: TGTGCCAGCCGCAGGCGGACAGGAAACACTGAAGCTTTCTTT; clone size: few; D gene: TRBD1; J gene: TRBJ1-1; V gene: TRBV6-1
CDR3 protein: CSATGGLAGFQETQYF; CDR3 DNA: TGCAGTGCAACCGGTGGGCTAGCGGGATTTCAAGAGACCCAGTACTTC; clone size: once; D gene: TRBD2; J gene: TRBJ2-5; V gene: TRBV20-1
CDR3 protein: CASSLRTGDNEQFF; CDR3 DNA: TGTGCCAGCAGCTTGCGGACAGGCGACAATGAGCAGTTCTTC; clone size: NA; D gene: TRBD1; J gene: TRBJ2-1; V gene: TRBV5-5
CDR3 protein: CSFERDALGGTDTQYF; CDR3 DNA: TGCAGCTTCGAGCGGGATGCCCTTGGGGGCACAGATACGCAGTATTTT; clone size: once; D gene: TRBD2; J gene: TRBJ2-3; V gene: TRBV29-1
CDR3 protein: CSARDDTQYF; CDR3 DNA: TGCAGTGCTAGAGATGATACGCAGTATTTT; clone size: many; D gene: NA; J gene: TRBJ2-3; V gene: TRBV20-1
CDR3 protein: CASSLKRGNTDTQYF; CDR3 DNA: TGTGCCAGCAGTTTAAAGCGGGGGAACACAGATACGCAGTATTTT; clone size: NA; D gene: TRBD2; J gene: TRBJ2-3; V gene: TRBV12-3/TRBV12-4
CDR3 protein: CSALPGLAKTQYF; CDR3 DNA: TGCAGTGCGCTCCCGGGACTAGCGAAGACCCAGTACTTC; clone size: NA; D gene: TRBD2; J gene: TRBJ2-5; V gene: TRBV20-1
CDR3 protein: CASRPQGELNTEAFF; CDR3 DNA: TGTGCCAGCAGGCCACAGGGGGAATTGAACACTGAAGCTTTCTTT; clone size: NA; D gene: TRBD1; J gene: TRBJ1-1; V gene: TRBV12-3/TRBV12-4
CDR3 protein: CASSSRQRGYEQYF; CDR3 DNA: TGTGCCAGCAGTTCGCGCCAAAGAGGCTACGAGCAGTACTTC; clone size: NA; D gene: NA; J gene: TRBJ2-7; V gene: TRBV27
CDR3 protein: CASSLRVLTEAFF; CDR3 DNA: TGTGCCAGCAGCTTAAGGGTTCTCACTGAAGCTTTCTTT; clone size: NA; D gene: NA; J gene: TRBJ1-1; V gene: TRBV7-2
CDR3 protein: CASSAGLLKADTQYF; CDR3 DNA: TGCGCCAGCAGCGCGGGACTTTTAAAGGCCGATACGCAGTATTTT; clone size: NA; D gene: NA; J gene: TRBJ2-3; V gene: TRBV5-1
CDR3 protein: CASSILGTGGYGYTF; CDR3 DNA: TGTGCCAGCAGCATACTAGGGACAGGGGGCTATGGCTACACCTTC; clone size: few; D gene: TRBD1; J gene: TRBJ1-2; V gene: TRBV5-5
CDR3 protein: CSARDSRIDTQYF; CDR3 DNA: TGCAGTGCTAGGGACAGTAGGATTGATACGCAGTATTTT; clone size: NA; D gene: NA; J gene: TRBJ2-3; V gene: TRBV20-1
CDR3 protein: CASSYLPLSNQPQHF; CDR3 DNA: TGTGCCAGCAGTTACCTGCCGCTTAGCAATCAGCCCCAGCATTTT; clone size: many; D gene: NA; J gene: TRBJ1-5; V gene: TRBV6-5
CDR3 protein: CSAGNDNEQFF; CDR3 DNA: TGCAGTGCTGGGAATGACAATGAGCAGTTCTTC; clone size: NA; D gene: NA; J gene: TRBJ2-1; V gene: TRBV20-1
CDR3 protein: CASSVEGLAGYEQYF; CDR3 DNA: TGTGCCAGCAGCGTTGAAGGACTAGCGGGTTACGAGCAGTACTTC; clone size: NA; D gene: TRBD2; J gene: TRBJ2-7; V gene: TRBV9
CDR3 protein: CSARGQGGMNTEAFF; CDR3 DNA: TGCAGTGCTAGAGGACAGGGGGGGATGAACACTGAAGCTTTCTTT; clone size: once; D gene: TRBD1; J gene: TRBJ1-1; V gene: TRBV20-1
CDR3 protein: CSAEDHRTYEQYF; CDR3 DNA: TGCAGTGCGGAGGATCACAGAACCTACGAGCAGTACTTC; clone size: NA; D gene: NA; J gene: TRBJ2-7; V gene: TRBV20-1
CDR3 protein: CSVEGDSYEQYF; CDR3 DNA: TGCAGCGTTGAGGGCGACAGCTACGAGCAGTACTTC; clone size: many; D gene: NA; J gene: TRBJ2-7; V gene: TRBV29-1
CDR3 protein: CASSYGQGFNQPQHF; CDR3 DNA: TGTGCCAGCAGTTATGGACAGGGGTTCAATCAGCCCCAGCATTTT; clone size: few; D gene: TRBD1; J gene: TRBJ1-5; V gene: TRBV28
CDR3 protein: CASNLAGAPGELFF; CDR3 DNA: TGTGCCAGCAATCTAGCGGGAGCCCCCGGGGAGCTGTTTTTT; clone size: NA; D gene: TRBD2; J gene: TRBJ2-2; V gene: TRBV9
CDR3 protein: CSTTQGTDWTDTQYF; CDR3 DNA: TGCAGCACCACCCAAGGGACTGACTGGACAGATACGCAGTATTTT; clone size: NA; D gene: NA; J gene: TRBJ2-3; V gene: TRBV29-1
CDR3 protein: CATRRGLAESTDTQYF; CDR3 DNA: TGCGCCACCCGTCGGGGACTAGCGGAAAGCACAGATACGCAGTATTTT; clone size: NA; D gene: TRBD2; J gene: TRBJ2-3; V gene: TRBV5-1
CDR3 protein: CATSDFDRGTGELFF; CDR3 DNA: TGTGCCACCAGTGACTTCGACAGGGGCACCGGGGAGCTGTTTTTT; clone size: many; D gene: TRBD1; J gene: TRBJ2-2; V gene: TRBV24-1
CDR3 protein: CASSRLALTGELFF; CDR3 DNA: TGTGCCAGCAGCCGACTAGCGTTGACCGGGGAGCTGTTTTTT; clone size: NA; D gene: TRBD2; J gene: TRBJ2-2; V gene: TRBV28
CDR3 protein: CASSTPISGDEQYF; CDR3 DNA: TGTGCCAGCAGTACCCCTATTTCCGGGGACGAGCAGTACTTC; clone size: NA; D gene: NA; J gene: TRBJ2-7; V gene: TRBV6-1
CDR3 protein: CASSLQGKVAEAFF; CDR3 DNA: TGTGCCAGCAGCTTACAGGGGAAAGTTGCTGAAGCTTTCTTT; clone size: NA; D gene: TRBD1; J gene: TRBJ1-1; V gene: TRBV5-6
CDR3 protein: CASSPPRKHEQFF; CDR3 DNA: TGTGCCAGCAGTCCCCCCAGAAAGCATGAGCAGTTCTTC; clone size: few; D gene: NA; J gene: TRBJ2-1; V gene: TRBV12-3/TRBV12-4
CDR3 protein: CASSSPSGGPGGFSTDTQYF; CDR3 DNA: TGTGCCAGCAGCTCCCCTAGCGGGGGGCCCGGGGGGTTTAGCACAGATACGCAGTATTTT; clone size: NA; D gene: TRBD2; J gene: TRBJ2-3; V gene: TRBV9
CDR3 protein: CASSQDVGQPQHF; CDR3 DNA: TGTGCCAGCAGCCAAGATGTTGGTCAGCCCCAGCATTTT; clone size: few; D gene: NA; J gene: TRBJ1-5; V gene: TRBV4-2
CDR3 protein: CASSLGDRGPETQYF; CDR3 DNA: TGTGCCAGCAGTTTAGGGGACAGGGGGCCAGAGACCCAGTACTTC; clone size: many; D gene: TRBD1; J gene: TRBJ2-5; V gene: TRBV12-3/TRBV12-4
CDR3 protein: CASSLAGGGKLYEQYF; CDR3 DNA: TGTGCCAGCAGCTTAGCCGGGGGGGGGAAACTCTACGAGCAGTACTTC; clone size: NA; D gene: TRBD2; J gene: TRBJ2-7; V gene: TRBV7-2
CDR3 protein: CASSLRLAGGPFKGEQYF; CDR3 DNA: TGTGCCAGCAGCCTCCGACTAGCGGGAGGTCCCTTTAAGGGCGAGCAGTACTTC; clone size: NA; D gene: TRBD2; J gene: TRBJ2-7; V gene: TRBV11-1
CDR3 protein: CASTPLGTRTDTQYF; CDR3 DNA: TGCGCCAGCACTCCCTTGGGCACCCGCACAGATACGCAGTATTTT; clone size: NA; D gene: NA; J gene: TRBJ2-3; V gene: TRBV5-1
CDR3 protein: CASSLFGLAGGDTQYF; CDR3 DNA: TGCGCCAGCAGCTTGTTCGGACTAGCGGGGGGTGATACGCAGTATTTT; clone size: few; D gene: TRBD2; J gene: TRBJ2-3; V gene: TRBV5-1
CDR3 protein: CASSFYSYTDTQYF; CDR3 DNA: TGTGCCAGCAGCTTTTACAGCTACACAGATACGCAGTATTTT; clone size: NA; D gene: NA; J gene: TRBJ2-3; V gene: TRBV7-9
CDR3 protein: CASSPPRGNDLRTQYF; CDR3 DNA: TGTGCCAGCTCACCGCCCCGGGGTAACGACCTACGAACGCAGTACTTC; clone size: few; D gene: NA; J gene: TRBJ2-7; V gene: TRBV18
CDR3 protein: CASSQPNEQFF; CDR3 DNA: TGTGCCAGCAGTCAGCCTAATGAGCAGTTCTTC; clone size: few; D gene: NA; J gene: TRBJ2-1; V gene: TRBV12-3/TRBV12-4